This entry describes one TCR beta chain. No antigen is known for it. This entry comes from a study of T cell repertoires in cytomegalovirus infection. Study-wide context: CMV epitopes, recently identified HLA-C-restricted and well-studied HLA-B-restricted, were used. The public TCR beta signatures pointed to both CMV infection and matching HLA type.

Germline loops: CDR1 ENHRY, CDR2 SYGVKD. The V gene end was trimmed by 8 bases and the J gene end by 2 bases; junction bases not matched to a gene: 4. CDR3 length: 13 amino acids. One entry per CDR3 protein, called by TCRdb with MiXCR from the reads. The repertoire holds under 450,000 distinct CDR3 sequences, with about 34% as singletons. General study findings and limits: Based on cumulative public TCR beta family frequency, carriers of CMV plus the relevant HLA were identified. HLA-C-restricted CMV clonotypes gave the most frequent clonotype in two of eight donors.

V usage is TRBV10-3 and J usage is TRBJ2-3; the match to TRBD1 covers 7 bases. Specimen: cultured PBMCs, collected from culture after CMV antigen stimulation. This clonotype was sampled from a human donor in good health (CMV status not recorded). Some clones in this sample may be carry-over from other donors' samples. This chain's CDR3 is CAIFDRDTDTQYF. CDR3 sequence (DNA): TGTGCCATCTTCGACAGGGACACAGATACGCAGTATTTT.